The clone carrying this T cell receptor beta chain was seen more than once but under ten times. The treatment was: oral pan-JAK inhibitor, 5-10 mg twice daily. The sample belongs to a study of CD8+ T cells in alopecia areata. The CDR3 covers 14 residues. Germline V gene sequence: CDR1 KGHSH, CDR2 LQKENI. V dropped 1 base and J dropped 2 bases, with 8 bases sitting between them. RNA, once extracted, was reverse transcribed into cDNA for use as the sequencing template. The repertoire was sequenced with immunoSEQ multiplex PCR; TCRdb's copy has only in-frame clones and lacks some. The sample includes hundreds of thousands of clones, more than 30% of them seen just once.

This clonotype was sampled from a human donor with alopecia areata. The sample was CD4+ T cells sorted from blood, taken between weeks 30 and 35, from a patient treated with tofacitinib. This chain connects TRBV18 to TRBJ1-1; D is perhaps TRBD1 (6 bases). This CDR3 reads CASSPRTANTEAFF. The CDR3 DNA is TGTGCCAGCTCACCACGGACAGCAAACACTGAAGCTTTCTTT.